This T cell receptor (beta chain) was identified in a study of tumor-infiltrating lymphocytes in oesophageal squamous cell carcinoma. This clonotype was seen a handful of times. TCRdb itself ran the PCR reads through MiXCR, one entry per CDR3 protein. The profile shows roughly 20,000 distinct CDR3 sequences, roughly half of them singletons. The specimen sequenced was esophageal tumor tissue. This TCR came from a male donor with esophageal squamous cell carcinoma.

CDR3 coding DNA: TGTGCCAGCAGCGACGACATCTACGAGCAGTACTTC. This gives the protein CASSDDIYEQYF. This chain connects TRBV7-6 to TRBJ2-7; no firm D call. The length of the CDR3 is 12 residues. Germline loops: CDR1 SGHVS, CDR2 FNYEAQ. V gave up 5 bases and J gave up 3 bases, with 8 bases separating them.